What follows are 4 T cell receptor beta chains derived from one specimen sequenced in a study of response to subunit inactivated influenza vaccine. TCRdb itself ran the RT-PCR reads through MiXCR, one entry per CDR3 protein. The sample consists of hundreds of thousands of distinct CDR3 sequences, approximately 7.6% of them appearing once. The sample in question was PBMCs from blood, obtained around 25 months after vaccination. The receptors originated from a man aged 45 to 75 who received an inactivated influenza vaccine.

This clonotype has a count of ten or more. V and J are TRBV12-3 or TRBV12-4 and TRBJ2-1; D is undetermined. The CDR3 covers 15 residues. V was trimmed by 3 bases and J by 5 bases, leaving 14 bases between them. The CDR3 loop is CASSFAGQIHNEQFF. CDR3 sequence (DNA): TGTGCCAGCAGTTTCGCTGGGCAGATTCACAATGAGCAGTTCTTC.

This clonotype occurred many times. This chain connects TRBV29-1 to TRBJ2-5; D is perhaps TRBD1 (5 bases). Trimming left V 4 bases short and J 5 bases short, with 11 bases between. The germline CDR1 and CDR2 sequences are SQVTM and ANQGSEA. The CDR3 runs 12 residues. CDR3 residues: CSVVRAGETQYF. The CDR3, as DNA: TGCAGCGTTGTCAGGGCTGGGGAGACCCAGTACTTC.

This clonotype came up many times. The rearrangement uses TRBV12-3 or TRBV12-4 and TRBJ1-5; no clear D gene. The V and J ends lost 3 bases and 4 bases respectively, with 13 bases between them. The CDR3 extends over 15 amino acids. This chain's CDR3 is CASSFGSVGNQPQHF. The CDR3 region has the DNA TGTGCCAGCAGTTTCGGCAGTGTGGGGAATCAGCCCCAGCATTTT.

This clonotype turned up a few times. The CDR3 sequence is CAISWGERETETQYF. CDR3 nucleotides: TGTGCCATCAGTTGGGGGGAGCGGGAGACGGAGACCCAGTACTTC. The chain employs TRBV10-3 and TRBJ2-5; 8 bases are shared with TRBD2. The CDR3 sequence is 15 residues long. Germline CDR1 and CDR2: ENHRY and SYGVKD. Trimming took 5 bases from V and 5 from J; bases not matched to a gene: 10.